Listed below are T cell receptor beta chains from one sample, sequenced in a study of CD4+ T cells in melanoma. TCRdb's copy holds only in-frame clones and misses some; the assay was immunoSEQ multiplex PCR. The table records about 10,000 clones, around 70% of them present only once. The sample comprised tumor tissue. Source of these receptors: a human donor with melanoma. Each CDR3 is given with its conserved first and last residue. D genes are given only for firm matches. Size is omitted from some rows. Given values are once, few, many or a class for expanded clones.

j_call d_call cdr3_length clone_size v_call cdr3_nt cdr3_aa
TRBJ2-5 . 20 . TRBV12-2 TGTGCAAGTCGCTTAGCGCCAGCGGGGGGGCCAGGCGGGGTCCGGGAGACCCAGTACTTC CASRLAPAGGPGGVRETQYF
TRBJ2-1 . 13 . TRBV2 TGTGCCAGAGGGGTGATGGGGCACAATGAGCAGTTCTTC CARGVMGHNEQFF
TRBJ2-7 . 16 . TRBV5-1 TGCGCCAGCAGCTTGGGGGGCGGGGCAGCGGTGTACGAGCAGTACTTC CASSLGGGAAVYEQYF
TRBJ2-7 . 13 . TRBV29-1 TGCAGCGTTGACGCAGGGACTGAGCACGAGCAGTACTTC CSVDAGTEHEQYF
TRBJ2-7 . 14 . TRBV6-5 TGTGCCAGCAGCCGATCGACCTTCTCCTACGAGCAGTACTTC CASSRSTFSYEQYF
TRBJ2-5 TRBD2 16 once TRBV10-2 TGCGCCAGCAGCCGGGCTGACAGCGGGGTAGTAGAGACCCAGTACTTC CASSRADSGVVETQYF
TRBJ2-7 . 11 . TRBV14 TGTGCCAGCAGCTTGAAATACGAGCAGTACTTC CASSLKYEQYF
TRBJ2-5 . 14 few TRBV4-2 TGTGCCAGCAGCCAGCGGGGAAGTGGTGAGACCCAGTACTTC CASSQRGSGETQYF
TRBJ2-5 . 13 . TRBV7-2 TGTGCCAGCAGCACAAGACTAGTCGAGACCCAGTACTTC CASSTRLVETQYF
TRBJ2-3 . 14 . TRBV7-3 TGTGCCAGCAGCTCGGCGCCACCCCCAGATACGCAGTATTTT CASSSAPPPDTQYF
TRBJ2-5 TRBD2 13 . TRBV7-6 TGTGCCAGCAGCTACGGGGGGGCGAAGACCCAGTACTTC CASSYGGAKTQYF
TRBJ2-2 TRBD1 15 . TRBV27 TGTGCCAGCAGTTTTGGGACAGCAAACACCGGGGAGCTGTTTTTT CASSFGTANTGELFF
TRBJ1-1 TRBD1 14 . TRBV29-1 TGCAGCGTTGGTCGGGACAGGGAATTCACTGAAGCTTTCTTT CSVGRDREFTEAFF
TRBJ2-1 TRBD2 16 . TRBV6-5 TGTGCCAGCAGTTACTCCACCTCGCTAGCGGGCAATGAGCAGTTCTTC CASSYSTSLAGNEQFF
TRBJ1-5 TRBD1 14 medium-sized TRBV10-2 TGCGCCAGCAGTGTACCAGGGGGGGGTCAGCCCCAGCATTTT CASSVPGGGQPQHF
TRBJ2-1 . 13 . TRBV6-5 TGTGCCAGCAGTCCTCTTTCTGGGGATGAGCAGTTCTTC CASSPLSGDEQFF
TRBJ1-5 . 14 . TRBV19 TGTGCCAGTAGCTACAGGAATAGCAATCAGCCCCAGCATTTT CASSYRNSNQPQHF
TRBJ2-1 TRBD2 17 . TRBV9 TGTGCCAGCAGCGTAGGTACTAGCGGGGGGCCCTACAATGAGCAGTTCTTC CASSVGTSGGPYNEQFF
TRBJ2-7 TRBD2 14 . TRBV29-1 TGCAGCGTTGAAAAGTCTAGCGGGGCCTACGAGCAGTACTTC CSVEKSSGAYEQYF
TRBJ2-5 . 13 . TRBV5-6 TGTGCCAGCAGCTTGGCCTTACAAGAGACCCAGTACTTC CASSLALQETQYF
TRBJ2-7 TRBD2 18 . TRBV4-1 TGCGCCAGCAGCCAAGACATTCCTAGCGGGGGGAACGGCTACGAGCAGTACTTC CASSQDIPSGGNGYEQYF
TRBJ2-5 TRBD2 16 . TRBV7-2 TGTGCCAGCAGCCCTGGAGGCGGGGGGGCGAGGGAGACCCAGTACTTC CASSPGGGGARETQYF
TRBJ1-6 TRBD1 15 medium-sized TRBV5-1 TGCGCCAGCAGCTTGGATGAGACAGGGGATTCACCCCTCCACTTT CASSLDETGDSPLHF
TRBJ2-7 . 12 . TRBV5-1 TGCGCCAGCAGGCACCCCTCCTACGAGCAGTACTTC CASRHPSYEQYF
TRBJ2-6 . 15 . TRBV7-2 TGTGCCAGCAGCAATGAGGGGTCTGGGGCCAACGTCCTGACTTTC CASSNEGSGANVLTF
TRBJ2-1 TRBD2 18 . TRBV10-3 TGTGCCATCAGTGAGCCCGCGGGCCGCGGGGGATACTACAATGAGCAGTTCTTC CAISEPAGRGGYYNEQFF
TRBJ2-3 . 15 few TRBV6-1 TGTGCCAGCAGTGTTGGCTATTCCGCCACAGATACGCAGTATTTT CASSVGYSATDTQYF